Following are 10 T cell receptor beta chains from one sample sequenced in a study of blood T cell repertoires in COVID-19. The protocol was immunoSEQ multiplex PCR, while the TCRdb copy is restricted to in-frame clones and leaves out a portion. The sample has 400,000 to 450,000 clones; roughly 90% are singletons. The source material was peripheral blood. The receptors come from a man between 18 and 35 years old with COVID-19, enrolled during active disease.

This chain links TRBV19 with TRBJ1-4; D gene uncertain. Germline loops: CDR1 LNHDA, CDR2 SQIVND (reference sequence). V lost 3 bases and J 9 bases, leaving 14 bases between the germline ends. The length of the CDR3 is 14 residues. CDR3 region: CASSMSGRRKKLFF. The CDR3 DNA sequence: TGTGCCAGTAGTATGTCCGGGAGGAGGAAAAAACTGTTTTTT.

The CDR3, as DNA: TGTGCCTGGAGTGTACCCGCGGGGGGGGGCGAGACCCAGTACTTC. Translation gives CAWSVPAGGGETQYF. The chain has TRBV30 and TRBJ2-5; 9 nucleotides line up with TRBD2. The CDR3 is 15 residues long. The ends lost 0 bases at V and 5 bases at J; junction bases unmatched: 7. Germline loops: CDR1 GTSNPN, CDR2 SVGIG (reference sequence).

With respect to this clone: One end of the junction fails to match germline, which may point to a read error. CDR3 DNA sequence: TGCCCCAGCAGCCCACGGGGGGGCCGGGGCACTGAAGCTTTCTTT. It yields the protein CPSSPRGGRGTEAFF. This chain joins TRBV4-1 and TRBJ1-1; D is possibly TRBD1 (6 bases). The CDR3 has 15 amino acids. The V gene's germline CDR1 is MGHRA and CDR2 YSYEKL.

The V and J genes are TRBV2 and TRBJ1-5, with TRBD1 identical over 7 bases. Germline V gene data show CDR1 as SNHLY and CDR2 as FYNNEI. The CDR3 has 14 residues. Trimming removed 8 bases from V and 2 bases from J; junction bases left unmatched: 6. The CDR3 DNA is TGTGCCAGCGCATTCGGGACAGGCAATCAGCCCCAGCATTTT. Its protein product is CASAFGTGNQPQHF.

This clone has only a few counts. The V call is TRBV7-9, the J call TRBJ1-2; D gene uncertain. V lost 0 bases and J 1 base, leaving 9 bases between the germline ends. CDR3 size: 15 residues. CDR1 is SEHNR, CDR2 FQNEAQ, per germline (reference sequence). Here the CDR3 reads CASSLALDFNYGYTF. As DNA, the CDR3 is TGTGCCAGCAGCTTAGCGCTGGACTTTAACTATGGCTACACCTTC.

The chain uses TRBV3-1 (or the pseudogene TRBV3-2) and TRBJ1-4; 8 bases match TRBD1. CDR3 size: 14 residues. The V segment lost 6 bases and the J segment 7 bases; nucleotides outside the gene matches: 7. Per the germline V gene, CDR1 is LGHDT and CDR2 is YNNKEL (reference sequence). This CDR3 reads CASRPQGGGEKLFF. CDR3 sequence (DNA): TGTGCCAGCAGGCCACAGGGGGGGGGTGAAAAACTGTTTTTT.

The V and J genes are TRBV19 and TRBJ2-7, with 9 nucleotides matching TRBD2. Germline V gives CDR1 LNHDA, CDR2 SQIVND (reference sequence). V was clipped by 6 bases and J by 0 bases; unmatched bases: 3. This CDR3 is 14 amino acids long. The CDR3: CASSVAGDSYEQYF. CDR3 nucleotides: TGTGCCAGTAGCGTAGCGGGAGACTCCTACGAGCAGTACTTC.

The chain combines TRBV6-5 with TRBJ2-1; possibly TRBD1 for D (6 bases). Germline CDR1 is MNHEY and CDR2 is SVGAGI. CDR3 length: 14 residues. The V end lost 3 bases, the J end lost 8 bases, and 14 bases lay between the germline ends. The DNA for the CDR3 is TGTGCCAGCAGTTATAAGGGGGTTAGCGATGAGCAGTTCTTC. Its protein product is CASSYKGVSDEQFF.

To note about this clone: The identical CDR3 is also encoded by other nucleotide sequences in the sample. The chain uses TRBV19 and TRBJ2-3, with TRBD1 as a possible D gene (6 bases). V shed 4 bases and J shed 0 bases, with 8 bases lying between them. Germline-derived CDR1 and CDR2 are LNHDA and SQIVND (reference sequence). The CDR3 spans 14 residues. DNA for the CDR3: TGTGCCAGTAGTAAGCAGGGGAGCACAGATACGCAGTATTTT. Translation: CASSKQGSTDTQYF.

This chain links TRBV13 with TRBJ2-3; 10 bases agree with TRBD2. This CDR3 region has 16 residues. J was trimmed by 3 bases and V by 6 bases; bases with no gene match: 9. Looked up from germline, CDR1 is PRHDT and CDR2 is FYEKMQ (reference sequence). In nucleotides, the CDR3 is TGTGCCAGCAGACCCATAGCGGGGGGCGAGACAGATACGCAGTATTTT. This sequence encodes CASRPIAGGETDTQYF.